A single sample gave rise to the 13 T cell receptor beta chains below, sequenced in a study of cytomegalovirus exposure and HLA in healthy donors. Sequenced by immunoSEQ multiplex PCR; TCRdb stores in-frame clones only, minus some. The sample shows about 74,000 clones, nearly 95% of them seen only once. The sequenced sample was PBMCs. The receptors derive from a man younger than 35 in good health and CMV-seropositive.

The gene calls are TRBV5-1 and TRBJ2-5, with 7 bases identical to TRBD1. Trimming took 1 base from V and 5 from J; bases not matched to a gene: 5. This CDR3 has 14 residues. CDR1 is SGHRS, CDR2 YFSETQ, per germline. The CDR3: CASSLQPTGETQYF. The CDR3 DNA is TGCGCCAGCAGCTTGCAACCGACAGGGGAGACCCAGTACTTC.

The CDR3: CASSPRRIADLQETQYF. In nucleotides, the CDR3 is TGCGCCAGCAGCCCGCGGCGGATAGCGGATCTCCAAGAGACCCAGTACTTC. J is TRBJ2-5 and V is TRBV5-1; D is possibly TRBD2 (6 bases). The CDR3 loop spans 17 amino acids. Trimming removed 4 bases at V and 1 base at J, with 20 bases between. CDR1 and CDR2 (germline): SGHRS, YFSETQ.

Here the CDR3 DNA reads TGTGCCAGCAGCCCTTTCTTGACTAGCGGGGATTACGAGCAGTACTTC. This encodes CASSPFLTSGDYEQYF. This rearrangement joins TRBV11-2 to TRBJ2-7; TRBD2 matches at 11 bases. CDR1 is SGHAT, CDR2 FQNNGV, per germline. V trimming: 5 bases; J trimming: 4 bases; junction bases outside the gene matches: 10. CDR3 length: 16 amino acids.

DNA for the CDR3: TGTGCCAGCAGCAAGGGACAGGACTATGGCTACACCTTC. It yields the protein CASSKGQDYGYTF. The chain is built from TRBV7-3 and TRBJ1-2; TRBD1 aligns across 8 bases. Germline CDR1 SGHTA, CDR2 FQGTGA. The V segment lost 5 bases and the J segment 3 bases; nucleotides outside the gene matches: 2. CDR3 length equals 13 residues.

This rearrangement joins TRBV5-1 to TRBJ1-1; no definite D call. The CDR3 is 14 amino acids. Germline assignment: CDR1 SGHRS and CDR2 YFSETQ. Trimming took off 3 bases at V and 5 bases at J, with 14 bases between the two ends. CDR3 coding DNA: TGCGCCAGCAGCTCATTCCTCACGGGGACTGAAGCTTTCTTT. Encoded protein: CASSSFLTGTEAFF.

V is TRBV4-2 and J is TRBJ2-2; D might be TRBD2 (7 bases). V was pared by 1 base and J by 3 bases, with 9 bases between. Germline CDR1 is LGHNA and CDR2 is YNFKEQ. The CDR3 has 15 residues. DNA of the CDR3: TGTGCCAGCAGCCAAGGCGGGGGCTACACCGGGGAGCTGTTTTTT. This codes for CASSQGGGYTGELFF.

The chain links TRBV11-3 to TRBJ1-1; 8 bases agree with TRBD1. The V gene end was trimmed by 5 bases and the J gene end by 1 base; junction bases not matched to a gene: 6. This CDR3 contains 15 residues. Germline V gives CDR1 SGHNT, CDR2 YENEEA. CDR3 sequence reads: CASSPRTGQNTEAFF. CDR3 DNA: TGTGCCAGCAGCCCCCGGACAGGGCAGAACACTGAAGCTTTCTTT.

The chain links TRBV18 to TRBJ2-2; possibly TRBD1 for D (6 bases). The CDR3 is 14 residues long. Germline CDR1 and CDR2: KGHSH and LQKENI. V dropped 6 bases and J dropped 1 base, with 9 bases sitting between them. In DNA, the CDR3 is TGTGCCAGCTCGGAGGACAGGAACACCGGGGAGCTGTTTTTT. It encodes CASSEDRNTGELFF. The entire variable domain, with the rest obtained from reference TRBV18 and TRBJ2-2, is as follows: NAGVMQNPRHLVRRRGQEARLRCSPMKGHSHVYWYRQLPEEGLKFMVYLQKENIIDESGMPKERFSAEFPKEGPSILRIQQVVRGDSAAYFCASSEDRNTGELFFGEGSRLTVL.

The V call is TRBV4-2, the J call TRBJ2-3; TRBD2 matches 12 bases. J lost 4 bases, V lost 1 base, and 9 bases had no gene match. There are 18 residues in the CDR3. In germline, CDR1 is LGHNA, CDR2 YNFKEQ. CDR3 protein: CASSQGTSGMVVADTQYF. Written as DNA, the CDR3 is TGTGCCAGCAGCCAAGGGACTAGCGGGATGGTTGTCGCAGATACGCAGTATTTT.

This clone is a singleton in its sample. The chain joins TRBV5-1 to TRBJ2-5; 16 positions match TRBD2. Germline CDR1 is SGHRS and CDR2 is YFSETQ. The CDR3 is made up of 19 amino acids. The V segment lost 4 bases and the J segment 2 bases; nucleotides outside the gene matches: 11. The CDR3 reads CASSAAGTSGRGAQETQYF. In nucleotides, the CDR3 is TGCGCCAGCAGCGCAGCCGGGACTAGCGGGAGGGGGGCTCAAGAGACCCAGTACTTC. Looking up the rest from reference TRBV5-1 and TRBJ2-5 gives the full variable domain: KAGVTQTPRYLIKTRGQQVTLSCSPISGHRSVSWYQQTPGQGLQFLFEYFSETQRNKGNFPGRFSGRQFSNSRSEMNVSTLELGDSALYLCASSAAGTSGRGAQETQYFGPGTRLLVL.

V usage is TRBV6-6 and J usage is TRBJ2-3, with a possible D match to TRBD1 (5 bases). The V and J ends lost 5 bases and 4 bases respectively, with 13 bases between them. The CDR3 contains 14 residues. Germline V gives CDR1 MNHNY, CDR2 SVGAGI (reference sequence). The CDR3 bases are TGTGCCAGCAGTGCTCAGGGTGGGTCAGATACGCAGTATTTT. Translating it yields CASSAQGGSDTQYF.

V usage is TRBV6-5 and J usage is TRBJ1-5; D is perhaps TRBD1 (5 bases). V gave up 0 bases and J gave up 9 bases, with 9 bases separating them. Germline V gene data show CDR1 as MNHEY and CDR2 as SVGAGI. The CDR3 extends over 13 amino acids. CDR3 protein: CASSYSGGGPQHF. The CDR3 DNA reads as TGTGCCAGCAGTTACTCTGGGGGAGGGCCCCAGCATTTT.

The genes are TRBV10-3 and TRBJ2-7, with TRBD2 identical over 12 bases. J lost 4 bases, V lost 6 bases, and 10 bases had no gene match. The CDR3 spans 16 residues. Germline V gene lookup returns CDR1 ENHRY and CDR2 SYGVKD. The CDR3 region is CAISHASGRGSYEQYF. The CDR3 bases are TGTGCCATCAGCCACGCTAGCGGGAGGGGGTCTTACGAGCAGTACTTC.